The rows below give T cell receptor beta chains drawn from one sample of a study of cytomegalovirus exposure and HLA in healthy donors. Profiling relied on immunoSEQ multiplex PCR, and the TCRdb table lists in-frame clones only, not all of them. The data contain 95,000 to 150,000 clones, under 85% of them singletons. The material sequenced was PBMCs. These receptors all stem from a human donor in good health. CDR3s include the opening cysteine and the closing phenylalanine or tryptophan. A D gene is named only where the DNA matches it firmly. A row's size may be missing; if present it is once, few, many or a size class.

>TRBJ2-7|TRBD2|TRBV29-1|-
CSAAGGEIYEQYF
TGCAGCGCCGCGGGAGGGGAAATCTACGAGCAGTACTTC
>TRBJ2-3|-|TRBV11-2|-
CASSSGGGPDTQYF
TGTGCCAGCAGCTCCGGAGGGGGCCCCGATACGCAGTATTTT
>TRBJ2-7|TRBD2|TRBV7-8|-
CASNHIAGGGEQYF
TGTGCCAGCAACCATATAGCGGGAGGGGGCGAGCAGTACTTC
>TRBJ2-1|-|TRBV6-5|-
CASSFTGSDSYNEQFF
TGTGCCAGCAGTTTCACCGGCAGCGACTCCTACAATGAGCAGTTCTTC
>TRBJ2-1|TRBD2|TRBV4-1|-
CASSQLDLVPGGYNEQFF
TGCGCCAGCAGCCAGCTAGACTTGGTCCCGGGGGGGTACAATGAGCAGTTCTTC
>TRBJ2-3|TRBD1|TRBV5-1|once
CASSLDRGLTDTQYF
TGCGCCAGCAGCTTGGACAGGGGCCTCACAGATACGCAGTATTTT
>TRBJ1-3|-|TRBV18|-
CASSFYPRGAGGNTIYF
TGTGCCAGCTCATTCTACCCCAGGGGCGCCGGTGGAAACACCATATATTTT
>TRBJ1-1|-|TRBV19|-
CASSPQGHDTEAFF
TGTGCCAGTAGTCCCCAGGGACATGACACTGAAGCTTTCTTT
>TRBJ2-5|-|TRBV7-2|-
CASSLAGTAKETQYF
TGTGCCAGCAGCCTCGCGGGTACGGCAAAGGAGACCCAGTACTTC
>TRBJ2-7|TRBD2|TRBV10-3|-
CAISESGLAGHEQYF
TGTGCCATCAGTGAGTCGGGCCTAGCGGGCCACGAGCAGTACTTC
>TRBJ2-7|-|TRBV7-2|-
CASSLYSLAYEQYF
TGTGCCAGCAGCTTGTATTCCTTAGCCTACGAGCAGTACTTC
>TRBJ1-2|-|TRBV29-1|few
CSVESRTVYGYTF
TGCAGCGTTGAGAGCCGGACAGTCTATGGCTACACCTTC
>TRBJ2-1|-|TRBV2|-
CASSRDSPNNEQFF
TGTGCCAGCAGCCGGGACTCACCCAATAATGAGCAGTTCTTC
>TRBJ1-5|-|TRBV28|-
CASSLEETSNQPQHF
TGTGCCAGCAGTTTGGAGGAGACTAGCAATCAGCCCCAGCATTTT
>TRBJ1-3|-|TRBV28|once
CASSSMGRGGNTIYF
TGTGCCAGCAGTTCCATGGGCAGGGGAGGAAACACCATATATTTT
>TRBJ1-3|-|TRBV27|-
CASSPQLGGNTIYF
TGTGCCAGCTCCCCTCAACTAGGTGGAAACACCATATATTTT
>TRBJ2-2|-|TRBV9|-
CASSSKRGGNTGELFF
TGTGCCAGCAGCTCAAAAAGGGGGGGAAACACCGGGGAGCTGTTTTTT
>TRBJ1-1|-|TRBV5-1|-
CASKSGSNTEAFF
TGCGCCAGCAAGTCAGGTTCGAACACTGAAGCTTTCTTT
>TRBJ2-7|-|TRBV29-1|-
CSVEKTGVRLDEQYF
TGCAGCGTTGAGAAGACAGGAGTTCGCCTGGACGAGCAGTACTTC
>TRBJ2-1|TRBD1|TRBV10-1|-
CASSDGLGGLGNEQFF
TGCGCCAGCAGTGATGGTCTAGGGGGCCTCGGGAATGAGCAGTTCTTC
>TRBJ2-1|-|TRBV4-1|-
CASSQSRTGTGSMNEQFF
TGCGCCAGCAGCCAATCGAGGACCGGGACTGGGTCGATGAATGAGCAGTTCTTC
>TRBJ1-6|-|TRBV19|-
CASSIDGNSPLHF
TGTGCCAGTAGTATAGACGGGAATTCACCCCTCCACTTT
>TRBJ1-5|-|TRBV18|-
CASSLWTSNQPQHF
TGTGCCAGCTCACTGTGGACTTCTAATCAGCCCCAGCATTTT
>TRBJ1-6|TRBD1|TRBV4-1|-
CASSQGRDRNSPLHF
TGCGCCAGCAGCCAAGGTCGGGACAGAAATTCACCCCTCCACTTT
>TRBJ1-5|-|TRBV28|-
CASSPTTWGGSGQPQHF
TGTGCCAGCAGCCCCACTACCTGGGGGGGATCGGGACAGCCCCAGCATTTT
>TRBJ2-7|TRBD2|TRBV28|-
CASSQTSGRADSYEQYF
TGTGCCAGCAGTCAAACTAGCGGGAGGGCCGACTCCTACGAGCAGTACTTC
>TRBJ2-3|TRBD1|TRBV2|-
CASSSDRGRTDTQYF
TGTGCCAGCAGCTCGGACAGGGGACGCACAGATACGCAGTATTTT
>TRBJ1-1|-|TRBV10-1|-
CASSESYGGTEAFF
TGCGCCAGCAGTGAGTCGTACGGCGGCACTGAAGCTTTCTTT
>TRBJ2-7|TRBD2|TRBV6-5|-
CASSNSGSRYEQYF
TGTGCCAGCAGTAATAGCGGGAGTCGGTACGAGCAGTACTTC
>TRBJ2-7|TRBD1|TRBV29-1|-
CSAGQGGHEQYF
TGCAGCGCAGGACAGGGGGGTCACGAGCAGTACTTC
>TRBJ1-2|TRBD1|TRBV5-1|-
CASSPGQGTNYGYTF
TGCGCCAGCAGCCCCGGACAGGGAACGAACTATGGCTACACCTTC
>TRBJ2-3|-|TRBV2|-
CATQEWGQPTDTQYF
TGTGCCACCCAGGAGTGGGGCCAGCCCACAGATACGCAGTATTTT
>TRBJ1-3|-|TRBV28|few
CASSFEGGFGNTIYF
TGTGCCAGCAGTTTTGAGGGTGGCTTCGGAAACACCATATATTTT
>TRBJ2-3|-|TRBV9|few
CASSGTGGGLGSTDTQYF
TGTGCCAGCAGCGGGACCGGGGGCGGACTAGGAAGCACAGATACGCAGTATTTT
>TRBJ2-5|TRBD1|TRBV5-1|few
CASSPQTGGQETQYF
TGCGCCAGCAGCCCTCAGACAGGGGGCCAAGAGACCCAGTACTTC
>TRBJ2-1|TRBD1|TRBV27|-
CASSGGTGGGNEQFF
TGTGCCAGCAGTGGAGGGACAGGGGGCGGCAATGAGCAGTTCTTC
>TRBJ2-7|-|TRBV11-3|-
CASSLGAGTIDYEQYF
TGTGCCAGCAGCTTAGGGGCCGGGACAATTGACTACGAGCAGTACTTC
>TRBJ2-7|TRBD2|TRBV19|-
CASSIGLAPTYEQYF
TGTGCCAGTAGTATAGGACTAGCGCCAACCTACGAGCAGTACTTC
>TRBJ1-6|TRBD1|TRBV13|-
CASSRGQGNSPLHF
TGTGCCAGCAGCCGTGGACAGGGAAATTCACCCCTCCACTTT
>TRBJ2-7|TRBD2|TRBV7-9|few
CASSLAGLRAGGTYEQYF
TGTGCCAGCAGCTTAGCGGGGCTGAGAGCGGGAGGGACCTACGAGCAGTACTTC
>TRBJ2-7|-|TRBV28|-
CASSLLSAGNYEQYF
TGTGCCAGCAGTTTACTCTCGGCAGGGAACTACGAGCAGTACTTC
>TRBJ1-2|-|TRBV19|few
CASSTGFGYGYTF
TGTGCCAGTAGTACAGGGTTTGGCTATGGCTACACCTTC
>TRBJ2-2|-|TRBV11-2|-
CASSLDMSSTANTGELFF
TGTGCCAGCAGCTTAGATATGAGCTCTACTGCGAACACCGGGGAGCTGTTTTTT
>TRBJ1-5|-|TRBV6-1|-
CASSVEAKGNQPQHF
TGTGCCAGCTCCGTCGAGGCGAAGGGCAATCAGCCCCAGCATTTT
>TRBJ2-7|TRBD2|TRBV19|once
CASSISGAGGHPYEQYF
TGTGCCAGTAGTATTTCGGGCGCGGGAGGTCACCCCTACGAGCAGTACTTC
>TRBJ1-6|-|TRBV5-6|-
CASSRYNSPLHF
TGTGCCAGCAGTCGCTATAATTCACCCCTCCACTTT